Sequencing of this T cell receptor (beta chain) was carried out in a study of blood T cell repertoires in COVID-19. Some clones are missing from TCRdb's copy, which holds only in-frame ones; the method was immunoSEQ multiplex PCR. Found here are under 250,000 clones, around 82% of them singletons; the top ten hold approximately 6%. The sample taken for sequencing was peripheral blood. This clonotype was sampled from a woman between 65 and 79 years old with acute or convalescent COVID-19.

The CDR3, as DNA: TGTGCCATCAGTGAACTGGGGGGTGGCTATGGCTACACCTTC. It specifies CAISELGGGYGYTF. The rearrangement links TRBV10-3 to TRBJ1-2, with a tentative D call TRBD1 (5 bases). The ends were cut back, 3 bases at V and 4 bases at J, with 12 bases in the middle. CDR3 size: 14 residues. The V gene's germline CDR1 is ENHRY and CDR2 SYGVKD.